The clone carrying this TCR beta chain turned up a few times. Its specificity is unknown. The data were obtained in a study of blood T cells in healthy people across ages. Broader study findings: Age showed a roughly linear inverse relationship with TCR beta diversity per million T cells.

A J-beta primer mix and a sample-barcoded 5' primer were used in a second PCR of roughly 6 to 12 cycles. One entry per CDR3 protein, called by TCRdb with MiXCR from the 5' RACE reads. This repertoire shows 1.5 million or so distinct CDR3 sequences, 42% found once; its top ten account for 7.9%. Germline assignment: CDR1 MGHRA and CDR2 YSYEKL. This CDR3 contains 18 residues. Trimming pared 1 base from V and 0 bases from J, leaving 15 bases between. The source is a woman aged 18-35 years in good health. Sequencing was done on a sample of blood. The rearrangement joins TRBV4-1 to TRBJ1-4; D is perhaps TRBD1 (5 bases). The CDR3 DNA follows: TGCGCCAGCAGCCAAGGTTGGGGCCAGAAGTCAACTAATGAAAAACTGTTTTTT. This codes for CASSQGWGQKSTNEKLFF.